The 5 T cell receptor beta chains reported below all come from one sample, sequenced in a study of T cell responses to AZD1222 COVID-19 vaccine. Clones were read by immunoSEQ multiplex PCR, and TCRdb kept only the in-frame ones, dropping some. This sample has 160,000 or so clones, with about 90% found just once. Sequences were derived from peripheral blood, sampled on day 0 of MenACWY control vaccination. The receptors were sampled from an adult in good health.

The CDR3 region is CASRTTPGGANYGYTF. CDR3 coding DNA: TGTGCCAGCAGAACGACTCCTGGAGGGGCTAACTATGGCTACACCTTC. The rearrangement joins TRBV28 to TRBJ1-2; D is perhaps TRBD1 (5 bases). Between the trimmed V and J ends, which lost 6 bases and 0 bases, there was a span of 17 bases. The germline V gene has CDR1 MDHEN and CDR2 SYDVKM. The CDR3 has 16 residues.

This sequence joins TRBV15 and TRBJ1-5; the D gene is possibly TRBD1 (5 bases). This CDR3 contains 17 residues. The ends were cut back, 0 bases at V and 2 bases at J, with 14 bases in the middle. CDR1 is LNHNV and CDR2 is YYDKDF in the germline V gene (reference sequence). CDR3 region: CATSRDRDPWGNQPQHF. The CDR3 coding sequence is TGTGCCACCAGCAGAGATAGGGACCCCTGGGGCAATCAGCCCCAGCATTTT.

The CDR3 DNA is TGTGCCTGGAGCGGCAACAGGGGCGGTGAAAAACTGTTTTTT. Amino acids: CAWSGNRGGEKLFF. This rearrangement joins TRBV30 to TRBJ1-4; 7 bases are a match to TRBD1. The junction had 8 bases not matched to a gene; V was cut back by 3 bases and J by 7 bases. Germline V gene sequence: CDR1 GTSNPN, CDR2 SVGIG (reference sequence). The CDR3 is made up of 14 amino acids. Based on the CDR3 plus reference TRBV30 and TRBJ1-4, the full variable domain is SQTIHQWPATLVQPVGSPLSLECTVEGTSNPNLYWYRQAAGRGLQLLFYSVGIGQISSEVPQNLSASRPQDRQFILSSKKLLLSDSGFYLCAWSGNRGGEKLFFGSGTQLSVL.

The chain employs TRBV2 and TRBJ1-2, with D possibly being TRBD1 (5 bases). V was pared by 2 bases and J by 4 bases, with 11 bases between. From germline, CDR1 is SNHLY and CDR2 FYNNEI. The CDR3 is 14 amino acids. The CDR3 nucleotides are TGTGCCAGCAGTGAATCAGGGCGCGGCTATGGCTACACCTTC. Translation: CASSESGRGYGYTF.

V usage is TRBV27 and J usage is TRBJ2-7, with D possibly being TRBD1 (5 bases). CDR1 is MNHEY, CDR2 SMNVEV, per germline (reference sequence). The CDR3 is 14 residues long. V was clipped by 5 bases and J by 3 bases, with 14 bases between them. The chain's CDR3 is CASSPQTDSYEQYF. CDR3 in DNA: TGTGCCAGCAGTCCGCAGACCGACAGCTACGAGCAGTACTTC.